This TCR beta chain was profiled in a study of shared clonotypes between healthy human individuals. Repertoires were generated with immunoSEQ multiplex PCR, while TCRdb's copy carries only in-frame clones and drops some. The data hold approximately 2.3 million clones, with approximately 95% observed a single time. Per germline, CDR1 SGHRS and CDR2 YFSETQ. The V and J ends lost 5 bases and 4 bases, in that order; junction bases with no gene match: 9. This CDR3 is built from 15 residues. What was sequenced was naive CD4+ T cells from PBMCs. As to subset: CD45RA+ positively selected. This receptor was identified in a man aged 18 to 29 in good health. Some clones in this sample may be carry-over from other donors' samples. The chain has TRBV5-1 and TRBJ2-3, with TRBD2 matching over 8 bases. CDR3 residues: CASSFGTSGSDTQYF. The CDR3 bases are TGCGCCAGCAGTTTCGGGACTAGTGGCTCAGATACGCAGTATTTT.